This TCR beta chain was sequenced in a study of T cell changes during pregnancy in multiple sclerosis. The method was immunoSEQ multiplex PCR; TCRdb's version includes in-frame clones alone and lacks a portion of them. Found here are some 40,000 clones, 85% to 95% of them singletons; the top ten hold 0.35%. The J segment lost 3 bases and the V segment lost 3 bases, leaving 4 bases of the junction unmatched. The germline V gene encodes CDR1 SGHNT and CDR2 YYREEE (reference sequence). CDR3 size: 15 residues. This clonotype was obtained from a female donor with multiple sclerosis, enrolled in a pregnancy study. Sequencing used CD4+ T cells from peripheral blood mononuclear cells, obtained after pregnancy. The chain carries TRBV5-4 and TRBJ2-3, with 10 bases identical to TRBD1. The DNA for the CDR3 is TGTGCCAGCAGCTCGGACAGGGGGAGGACAGATACGCAGTATTTT. It specifies CASSSDRGRTDTQYF. Combining the CDR3 with reference TRBV5-4 and TRBJ2-3 gives the whole variable domain ETGVTQSPTHLIKTRGQQVTLRCSSQSGHNTVSWYQQALGQGPQFIFQYYREEENGRGNFPPRFSGLQFPNYSSELNVNALELDDSALYLCASSSDRGRTDTQYFGPGTRLTVL.